The sequence of this TCR beta chain was determined in a study of patients and donors after allogeneic stem cell transplantation. Germline loops: CDR1 SGHRS, CDR2 YFSETQ. This CDR3 contains 12 residues. The V and J ends lost 4 bases and 4 bases respectively, with 8 bases between them. TCRdb reanalysed the RT-PCR reads using MiXCR and keeps one entry per CDR3 protein. The sample lists about 40,000 distinct CDR3 sequences, over 25% occurring once. The sample taken for sequencing was blood, either unsorted or a sorted T cell fraction (not recorded which). The clonotype comes from a human donor who was either an allogeneic HSCT recipient or a stem cell or donor lymphocyte infusion donor (not recorded which). It is not recorded whose cells these are; they may come from a transplant donor. The V gene is TRBV5-1, the J gene TRBJ2-5, with D possibly matching TRBD1 (5 bases). The DNA of the CDR3 is TGCGCCAGCAGCCCAAGGGGAGAGACCCAGTACTTC. Amino acids: CASSPRGETQYF.